This is a list of T cell receptor beta chains from one sample in a study of blood T cell repertoires in COVID-19. Assay used: immunoSEQ multiplex PCR; TCRdb lists only in-frame clones, some missing. The table has 150,000 to 200,000 clones, approximately 93% seen once. The sample was peripheral blood. These TCRs come from a woman in her fifties or sixties with COVID-19, enrolled during active disease. Each CDR3 is given with its conserved first and last residue. A D gene is named only where the DNA matches it firmly. Clone size is shown for a subset of rows, as once, few, many or a class of expanded clone.

TRBD1	TRBV6-5	TRBJ2-7	.	TGTGCCAGCAGTTTTTGGGACAGGTTGAGCTACGAGCAGTACTTC	CASSFWDRLSYEQYF
TRBD1	TRBV3-1/TRBV3-2	TRBJ1-2	.	TGTGCCAGCACCCGTACAGGGGGTGGCTACACCTTC	CASTRTGGGYTF
.	TRBV2	TRBJ2-2	few	TGTGCCAGCAGTGAATATATCTCCGACAGGGAGGCCGGGGAGCTGTTTTTT	CASSEYISDREAGELFF
.	TRBV6-5	TRBJ1-5	once	TGTGCCAGCAGTCCCTCTCTTGATCAGCCCCAGCATTTT	CASSPSLDQPQHF
.	TRBV27	TRBJ2-7	.	TGTGCCAGCAGTGAACAGGGGGGGTCCTACGAGCAGTACTTC	CASSEQGGSYEQYF
TRBD1	TRBV6-5	TRBJ1-1	.	TGTGCCAGCAAAATTGACAGGGATGACACTGAAGCTTTCTTT	CASKIDRDDTEAFF
.	TRBV10-1	TRBJ1-3	.	TGCGCCAGCAGTGAGTGGCGAGGAGAGAAGGGAAACACCATATATTTT	CASSEWRGEKGNTIYF
TRBD1	TRBV5-1	TRBJ2-1	.	TGCGCCAGCAGCTTTGGCAGGGGGAATGAGCAGTTCTTC	CASSFGRGNEQFF
.	TRBV14	TRBJ1-2	.	TGTGCCAGCAGCCTTAATGACGGGTATGGCTACACCTTC	CASSLNDGYGYTF
.	TRBV2	TRBJ1-2	.	TGTGCCAGCAGTTCAGGAGGGCAGATCTATGGCTACACCTTC	CASSSGGQIYGYTF
TRBD1	TRBV19	TRBJ2-7	.	TGTGCCAGTAGTCCCTCGAGAGACAGGGCGTCCTACGAGCAGTACTTC	CASSPSRDRASYEQYF
.	TRBV7-2	TRBJ2-2	.	TGTGCCAGCAGCTTTTCCACATACACCGGGGAGCTGTTTTTT	CASSFSTYTGELFF
.	TRBV18	TRBJ2-1	.	TGTGCCAGCTCATCCGGACAGAGGTTAAAGCAGTTCTTC	CASSSGQRLKQFF
.	TRBV29-1	TRBJ1-1	once	TGCAGCGTTGTCAGGGGATACACTGAAGCTTTCTTT	CSVVRGYTEAFF
TRBD2	TRBV7-3	TRBJ2-3	few	TGTGCCAGCAGCTCGGGACTAGCGGACCATGGGGATACGCAGTATTTT	CASSSGLADHGDTQYF
TRBD1	TRBV7-9	TRBJ1-3	.	TGTGCCAGCAGATTGACAGGGGCCAGGGGAGGAAACACCATATATTTT	CASRLTGARGGNTIYF
.	TRBV19	TRBJ1-6	.	TGTGCCAGTAGTATGGGAGAAGGGCACAATTCACCCCTCCACTTT	CASSMGEGHNSPLHF
.	TRBV6-6	TRBJ1-2	.	TGTGCCAGCAGTCGACAGGACTATGGCTACACCTTC	CASSRQDYGYTF
.	TRBV19	TRBJ1-2	.	TGTGCCAGTAGTAGCAGGGGTCTTGGCTACACCTTC	CASSSRGLGYTF
TRBD2	TRBV6-6	TRBJ2-5	.	TGTGCCAGCAGACGAGCGGGGGGACTCCAAGAGACCCAGTACTTC	CASRRAGGLQETQYF
TRBD1	TRBV9	TRBJ1-1	.	TGTGCCAGCAGCACTCGACAGGGGTTGGGTACTGAAGCTTTCTTT	CASSTRQGLGTEAFF
TRBD1	TRBV5-6	TRBJ1-4	.	TGTGCCAGCAGCGAGACAGGGTTTGAGCCTAATGAAAAACTGTTTTTT	CASSETGFEPNEKLFF
.	TRBV19	TRBJ1-2	.	TGTGCCAGTAGTATAGATCGGAGGGGAAACTATGGCTACACCTTC	CASSIDRRGNYGYTF
.	TRBV3-1/TRBV3-2	TRBJ1-2	.	TGTGCCAGCAGCCACCGGACAGCCGCGTCTAACTATGGCTACACCTTC	CASSHRTAASNYGYTF
.	TRBV12-3/TRBV12-4	TRBJ2-7	.	TGTGCCAGCAGTGAAACAGGGAACGAGCAGTACTTC	CASSETGNEQYF
.	TRBV27	TRBJ1-6	.	TGTGCCAGCAGCCTCGGGGGGGACCAATCACCCCTCCACTTT	CASSLGGDQSPLHF
TRBD1	TRBV6-5	TRBJ1-1	.	TGTGCCAGCAGTTACTTAGCAGGGGGGAGCACTGAAGCTTTCTTT	CASSYLAGGSTEAFF
.	TRBV29-1	TRBJ1-3	.	TGCAGCGTTAGAAGAGGAAACTCTGGAAACACCATATATTTT	CSVRRGNSGNTIYF
.	TRBV11-2	TRBJ2-3	.	TGTGCCAGCAGCCCCGGGGGGCCGGAGGGCACAGATACGCAGTATTTT	CASSPGGPEGTDTQYF
.	TRBV4-1	TRBJ1-2	.	TGCGCCAGCAGCCAGGGAGGGGCCAACTATGGCTACACCTTC	CASSQGGANYGYTF
TRBD2	TRBV5-1	TRBJ2-1	.	TGCGCCAGCAGCTCGGCTTCTGGGCTAGCGGGGGGAAGCTCCTACAATGAGCAGTTCTTC	CASSSASGLAGGSSYNEQFF
TRBD1	TRBV6-1	TRBJ1-5	.	TGTGCCAGCAGTGAAGCTATGTACTCTCGGGCCAGGGGGCCCAGTCAGCCCCAGCATTTT	CASSEAMYSRARGPSQPQHF
.	TRBV11-3	TRBJ2-7	.	TGTGCCAGCAGCTTAGGCGTGGAGAGCGGCGAGCAGTACTTC	CASSLGVESGEQYF
TRBD1	TRBV18	TRBJ2-1	.	TGTGCCAGCTCACCTATCGGGACAGAGTACAATGAGCAGTTCTTC	CASSPIGTEYNEQFF
TRBD1	TRBV19	TRBJ1-2	.	TGTGCCAGTAGGCGGGACAGGGGGGCTAACTATGGCTACACCTTC	CASRRDRGANYGYTF
.	TRBV11-2	TRBJ1-1	few	TGTGCCAGCAGCCCCCCCACAGGGTTGAACACTGAAGCTTTCTTT	CASSPPTGLNTEAFF
.	TRBV27	TRBJ1-1	.	TGTGCCAGCAGTCCCCCAGGGAACACTGAAGCTTTCTTT	CASSPPGNTEAFF
.	TRBV30	TRBJ1-3	.	TGTGCCTGGAGTGGGGGCAATCCCTCTGGAAACACCATATATTTT	CAWSGGNPSGNTIYF
.	TRBV2	TRBJ2-2	.	TGTGCCAGCAGTGATCGCAGGGGCGACGGGGAGCTGTTTTTT	CASSDRRGDGELFF
.	TRBV11-3	TRBJ2-3	.	TGTGCCAGCAGCTTATCAGGTCGGGATACGCAGTATTTT	CASSLSGRDTQYF
.	TRBV11-2	TRBJ1-1	.	TGTGCCAGCAGCGTAAGACAATGGACAGAGGAAGCTTTCTTT	CASSVRQWTEEAFF